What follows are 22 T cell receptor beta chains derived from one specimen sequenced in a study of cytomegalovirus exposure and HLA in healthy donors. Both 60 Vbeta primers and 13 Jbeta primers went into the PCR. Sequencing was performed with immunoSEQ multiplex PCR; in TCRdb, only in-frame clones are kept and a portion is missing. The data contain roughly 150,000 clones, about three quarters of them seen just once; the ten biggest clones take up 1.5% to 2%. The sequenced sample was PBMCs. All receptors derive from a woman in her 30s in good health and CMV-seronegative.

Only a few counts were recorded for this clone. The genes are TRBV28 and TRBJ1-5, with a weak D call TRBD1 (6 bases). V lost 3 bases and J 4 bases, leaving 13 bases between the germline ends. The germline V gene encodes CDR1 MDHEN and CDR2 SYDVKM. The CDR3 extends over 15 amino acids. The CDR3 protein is CASSLGGPANQPQHF. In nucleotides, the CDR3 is TGTGCCAGCAGTTTGGGGGGGCCAGCAAATCAGCCCCAGCATTTT.

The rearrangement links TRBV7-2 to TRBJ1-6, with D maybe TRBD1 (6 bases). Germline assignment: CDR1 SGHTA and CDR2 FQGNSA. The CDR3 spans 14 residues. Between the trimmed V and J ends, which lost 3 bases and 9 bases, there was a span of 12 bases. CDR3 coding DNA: TGTGCCAGCAGCTTCGCAGGGGCGGCTTCACCCCTCCACTTT. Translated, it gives CASSFAGAASPLHF.

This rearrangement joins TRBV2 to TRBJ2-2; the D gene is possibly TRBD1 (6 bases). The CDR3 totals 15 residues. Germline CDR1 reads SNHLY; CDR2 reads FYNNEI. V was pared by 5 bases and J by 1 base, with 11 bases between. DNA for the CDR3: TGTGCCAGCAGTTCCGACAGGATGAACACCGGGGAGCTGTTTTTT. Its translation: CASSSDRMNTGELFF.

CDR3 protein: CASSPGLPGSGANVLTF. The CDR3 bases are TGTGCCAGTAGTCCGGGACTCCCAGGATCCGGGGCCAACGTCCTGACTTTC. This chain links TRBV19 with TRBJ2-6; D might be TRBD2 (6 bases). The CDR3 loop spans 17 amino acids. The germline V gene encodes CDR1 LNHDA and CDR2 SQIVND (reference sequence). Trimming shortened V by 5 bases and J by 4 bases, and 18 bases separated the two germline ends. Combining the CDR3 with reference TRBV19 and TRBJ2-6 gives the whole variable domain DGGITQSPKYLFRKEGQNVTLSCEQNLNHDAMYWYRQDPGQGLRLIYYSQIVNDFQKGDIAEGYSVSREKKESFPLTVTSAQKNPTAFYLCASSPGLPGSGANVLTFGAGSRLTVL.

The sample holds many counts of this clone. This CDR3 reads CASSLGSSGSRNEQFF. In DNA form, the CDR3 reads TGCGCCAGCAGCTTGGGGTCTAGCGGGAGCAGAAATGAGCAGTTCTTC. The V gene is TRBV5-1, the J gene TRBJ2-1, with TRBD2 identical over 10 bases. This CDR3 is built from 16 residues. Germline CDR1 reads SGHRS; CDR2 reads YFSETQ. With 0 bases clipped from V and 7 bases from J, the junction kept 7 bases outside the gene matches.

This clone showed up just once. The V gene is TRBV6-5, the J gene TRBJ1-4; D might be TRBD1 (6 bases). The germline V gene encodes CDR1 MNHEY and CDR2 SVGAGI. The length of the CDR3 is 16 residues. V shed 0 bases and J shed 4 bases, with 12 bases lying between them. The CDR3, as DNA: TGTGCCAGCAGTTACTCATCAGGGGCACTTAATGAAAAACTGTTTTTT. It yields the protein CASSYSSGALNEKLFF.

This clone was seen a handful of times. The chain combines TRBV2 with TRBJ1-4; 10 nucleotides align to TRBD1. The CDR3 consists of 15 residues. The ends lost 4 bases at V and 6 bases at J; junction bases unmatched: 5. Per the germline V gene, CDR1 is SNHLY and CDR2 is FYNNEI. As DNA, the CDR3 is TGTGCCAGCAGTGGTCCGGGACAGGGGTATGAAAAACTGTTTTTT. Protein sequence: CASSGPGQGYEKLFF. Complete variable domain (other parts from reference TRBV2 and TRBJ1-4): EPEVTQTPSHQVTQMGQEVILRCVPISNHLYFYWYRQILGQKVEFLVSFYNNEISEKSEIFDDQFSVERPDGSNFTLKIRSTKLEDSAMYFCASSGPGQGYEKLFFGSGTQLSVL.

CDR3 residues: CASRELQGTRTDTQYF. The CDR3 DNA reads TGTGCCAGCAGGGAACTACAGGGAACCCGCACAGATACGCAGTATTTT. This chain connects TRBV27 to TRBJ2-3, with D perhaps matching TRBD1 (6 bases). The germline V and J ends were trimmed by 6 bases and 1 base, with 17 bases remaining between them. CDR1 is MNHEY and CDR2 is SMNVEV in the germline V gene (reference sequence). The CDR3 has 16 residues.

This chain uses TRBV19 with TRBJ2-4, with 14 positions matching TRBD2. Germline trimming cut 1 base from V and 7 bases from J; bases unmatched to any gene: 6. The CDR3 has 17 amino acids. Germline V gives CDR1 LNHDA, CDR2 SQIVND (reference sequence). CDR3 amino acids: CASSIVGTSGRMNIQYF. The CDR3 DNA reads TGTGCCAGTAGTATAGTGGGGACTAGCGGGAGAATGAACATTCAGTACTTC.

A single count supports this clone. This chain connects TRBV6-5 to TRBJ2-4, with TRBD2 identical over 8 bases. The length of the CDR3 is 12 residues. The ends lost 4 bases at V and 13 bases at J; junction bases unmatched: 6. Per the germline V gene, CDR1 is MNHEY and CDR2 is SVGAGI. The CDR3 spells CASSSVSGEQYF. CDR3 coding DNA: TGTGCCAGCAGTTCCGTTAGCGGGGAGCAGTACTTC.

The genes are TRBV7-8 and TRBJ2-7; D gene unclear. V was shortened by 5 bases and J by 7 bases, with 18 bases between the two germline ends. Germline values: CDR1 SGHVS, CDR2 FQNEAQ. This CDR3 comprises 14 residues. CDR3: CASSPMGVSEEQYV. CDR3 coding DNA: TGTGCCAGCAGCCCCATGGGTGTGAGCGAGGAGCAGTACGTC.

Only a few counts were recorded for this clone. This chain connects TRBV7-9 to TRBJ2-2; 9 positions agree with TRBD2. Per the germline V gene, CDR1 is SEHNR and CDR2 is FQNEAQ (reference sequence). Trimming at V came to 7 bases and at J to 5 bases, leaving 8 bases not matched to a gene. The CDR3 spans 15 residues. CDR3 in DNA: TGTGCCAGCAACGGGCTAGCGGGGATAACCGGGGAGCTGTTTTTT. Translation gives CASNGLAGITGELFF.

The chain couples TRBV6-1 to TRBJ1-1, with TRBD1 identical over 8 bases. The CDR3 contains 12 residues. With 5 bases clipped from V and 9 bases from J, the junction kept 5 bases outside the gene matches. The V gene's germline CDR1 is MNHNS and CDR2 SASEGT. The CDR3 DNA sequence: TGTGCCAGCAGTTTCGGGACAGGTCAAGCTTTCTTT. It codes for CASSFGTGQAFF.

Written as DNA, the CDR3 is TGTGCCAGCACGAGAGATTCACAGGGGGGTTCACCCCTCCACTTT. It translates to CASTRDSQGGSPLHF. This chain links TRBV2 with TRBJ1-6; TRBD1 matches 8 bases. J gave up 9 bases and V 7 bases, and 11 bases lay outside the gene matches. The V gene's germline CDR1 is SNHLY and CDR2 FYNNEI. This CDR3 is built from 15 residues.

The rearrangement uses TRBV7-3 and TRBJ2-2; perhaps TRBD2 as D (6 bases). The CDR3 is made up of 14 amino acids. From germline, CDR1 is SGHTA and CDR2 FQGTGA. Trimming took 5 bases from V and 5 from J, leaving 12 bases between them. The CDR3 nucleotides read TGTGCCAGCAGCGTCCAGACTAGTACCGGGGAGCTGTTTTTT. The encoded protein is CASSVQTSTGELFF.

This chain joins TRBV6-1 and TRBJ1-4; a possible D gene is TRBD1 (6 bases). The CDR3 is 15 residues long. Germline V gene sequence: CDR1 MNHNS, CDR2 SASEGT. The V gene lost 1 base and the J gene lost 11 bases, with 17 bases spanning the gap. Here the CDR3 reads CASSEGGGGAAKLFF. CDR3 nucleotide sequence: TGTGCCAGCAGTGAAGGGGGCGGGGGCGCGGCTAAACTGTTTTTT.

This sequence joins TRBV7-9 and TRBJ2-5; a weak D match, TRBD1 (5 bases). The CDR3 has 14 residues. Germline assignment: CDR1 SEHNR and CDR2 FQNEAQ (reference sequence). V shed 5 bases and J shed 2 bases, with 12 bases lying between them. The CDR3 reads CASSPMDIQETQYF. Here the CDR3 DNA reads TGTGCCAGCAGCCCCATGGACATTCAAGAGACCCAGTACTTC. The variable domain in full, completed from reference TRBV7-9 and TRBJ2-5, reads DTGVSQNPRHKITKRGQNVTFRCDPISEHNRLYWYRQTLGQGPEFLTYFQNEAQLEKSRLLSDRFSAERPKGSFSTLEIQRTEQGDSAMYLCASSPMDIQETQYFGPGTRLLVL.

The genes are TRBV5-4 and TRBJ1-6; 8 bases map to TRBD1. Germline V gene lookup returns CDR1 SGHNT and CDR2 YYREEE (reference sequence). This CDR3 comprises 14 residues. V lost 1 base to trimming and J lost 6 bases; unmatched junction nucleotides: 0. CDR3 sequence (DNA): TGTGCCAGCAGCTTGACAGGGGGTAATTCACCCCTCCACTTT. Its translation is CASSLTGGNSPLHF.

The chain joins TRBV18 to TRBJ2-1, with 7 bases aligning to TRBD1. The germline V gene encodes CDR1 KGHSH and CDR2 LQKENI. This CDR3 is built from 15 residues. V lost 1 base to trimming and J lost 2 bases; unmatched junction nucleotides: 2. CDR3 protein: CASSPRDSTYNEQFF. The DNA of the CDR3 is TGTGCCAGCTCACCACGGGACAGCACCTACAATGAGCAGTTCTTC.

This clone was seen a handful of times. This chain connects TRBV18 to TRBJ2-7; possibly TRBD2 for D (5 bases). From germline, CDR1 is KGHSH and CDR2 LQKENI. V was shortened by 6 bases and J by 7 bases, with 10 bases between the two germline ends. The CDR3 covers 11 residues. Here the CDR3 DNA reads TGTGCCAGCTCGCCTAGCAATGAGCAGTACTTC. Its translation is CASSPSNEQYF.

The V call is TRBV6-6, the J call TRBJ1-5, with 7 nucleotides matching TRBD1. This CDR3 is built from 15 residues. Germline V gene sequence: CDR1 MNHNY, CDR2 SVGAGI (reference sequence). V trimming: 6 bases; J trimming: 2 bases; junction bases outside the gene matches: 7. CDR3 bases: TGTGCCAGCAGCCTACCAGGGGGTGGCAATCAGCCCCAGCATTTT. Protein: CASSLPGGGNQPQHF.

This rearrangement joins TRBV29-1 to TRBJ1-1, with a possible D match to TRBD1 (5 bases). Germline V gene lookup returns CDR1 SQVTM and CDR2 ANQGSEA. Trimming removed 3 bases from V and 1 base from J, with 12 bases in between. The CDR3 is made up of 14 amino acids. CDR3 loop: CSVDPTTGNTEAFF. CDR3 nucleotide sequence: TGCAGCGTTGACCCCACAACAGGGAACACTGAAGCTTTCTTT.